The 14 T cell receptor beta chains below come from one sample, sequenced in a study of blood T cell repertoires in COVID-19. Sequenced by immunoSEQ multiplex PCR; TCRdb stores in-frame clones only, minus some. Altogether roughly 60,000 clones are present, 80% to 85% being singletons, with the ten largest covering 9.6%. Sequences were obtained from peripheral blood. The receptors here all came from an elderly man with COVID-19, enrolled during active disease.

The chain has TRBV6-5 and TRBJ1-6; D may be TRBD1 (6 bases). CDR1 is MNHEY, CDR2 SVGAGI, per germline. V lost 10 bases and J lost 5, with 9 bases in between. The CDR3 loop spans 12 amino acids. Written as DNA, the CDR3 is TGTGCCACCCGGGACAATAATTCACCCCTCCACTTT. It codes for CATRDNNSPLHF.

CDR3 protein: CASSQTGSYEQYV. The DNA for the CDR3 is TGTGCCAGCAGCCAGACCGGGTCCTACGAGCAGTACGTC. The rearrangement joins TRBV6-2 or TRBV6-3 to TRBJ2-7, with D uncertain. This CDR3 has 13 residues. Trimming left V 6 bases short and J 1 base short, with 10 bases between. Germline V lookup: CDR1 MNHEY, CDR2 SVGEGT.

The sample holds a few counts of this clone. CDR3 loop: CASSYGTGGNEKLFF. In DNA form, the CDR3 reads TGTGCCAGCAGTTACGGGACAGGGGGAAATGAAAAACTGTTTTTT. The V gene is TRBV6-6, the J gene TRBJ1-4; 11 bases map to TRBD1. CDR1 MNHNY and CDR2 SVGAGI come from the germline V gene (reference sequence). CDR3 size: 15 residues. V shed 2 bases and J 5 bases; nucleotides not matched to a gene: 1.

This chain links TRBV7-2 with TRBJ2-7; 7 bases match TRBD1. The V gene's germline CDR1 is SGHTA and CDR2 FQGNSA. The V gene end was trimmed by 1 base and the J gene end by 3 bases; junction bases not matched to a gene: 6. CDR3 length: 15 amino acids. The CDR3 reads CASSLDGTVFYEQYV. CDR3 nucleotides: TGTGCCAGCAGCTTAGATGGGACAGTCTTCTACGAGCAGTACGTC.

This clone was seen only a few times. The rearrangement joins TRBV5-1 to TRBJ2-5; unclear D gene. Looked up from germline, CDR1 is SGHRS and CDR2 is YFSETQ. The CDR3 covers 13 residues. The V and J ends lost 0 bases and 5 bases respectively, with 8 bases between them. Written as DNA, the CDR3 is TGCGCCAGCAGCTTGGGACTTGAGGAGACCCAGTACTTC. It is translated as CASSLGLEETQYF.

This chain joins TRBV7-2 and TRBJ2-4; TRBD2 matches 7 bases. Germline V gene sequence: CDR1 SGHTA, CDR2 FQGNSA. The V gene end was trimmed by 2 bases and the J gene end by 5 bases; junction bases not matched to a gene: 3. The CDR3 consists of 14 residues. This chain's CDR3 is CASSLSGKENIQYF. CDR3 nucleotides: TGTGCCAGCAGCTTAAGCGGGAAGGAAAACATTCAGTACTTC.

This chain uses TRBV11-3 with TRBJ1-1; TRBD1 might be the D (6 bases). In germline, CDR1 is SGHNT, CDR2 YENEEA. This CDR3 is built from 13 residues. Trimming pared 4 bases from V and 9 bases from J, leaving 15 bases between. The CDR3 sequence: CASSSDSHRQAFF. The CDR3 DNA sequence: TGTGCCAGCAGCTCGGACAGCCATCGTCAAGCTTTCTTT.

V gene TRBV7-2 combines with J gene TRBJ2-3; D may be TRBD2 (7 bases). CDR1 SGHTA and CDR2 FQGNSA come from the germline V gene. The CDR3 extends over 17 amino acids. V lost 1 base and J 2 bases, leaving 16 bases between the germline ends. The CDR3 DNA sequence: TGTGCCAGCAGCTTAGTCGGTGCGGGGGCCATCACAGATACGCAGTATTTT. Its protein product is CASSLVGAGAITDTQYF.

This chain joins TRBV7-2 and TRBJ1-3; 12 bases fit TRBD1. The CDR3 has 16 residues. The V segment lost 5 bases and the J segment 4 bases; nucleotides outside the gene matches: 6. Germline V CDR1 and CDR2: SGHTA, FQGNSA. The CDR3 region is CASSATGQGAGNTIYF. The CDR3 region has the DNA TGTGCCAGCAGCGCTACGGGACAGGGGGCGGGAAACACCATATATTTT.

V usage is TRBV9 and J usage is TRBJ2-1; weak D call: TRBD1 (7 bases). The CDR3 totals 15 residues. Between the trimmed V and J ends, which lost 0 bases and 5 bases, there was a span of 12 bases. Looked up from germline, CDR1 is SGDLS and CDR2 is YYNGEE. CDR3 DNA: TGTGCCAGCAGCGTAGGTGGCAGGGGGGACAATGAGCAGTTCTTC. Protein product: CASSVGGRGDNEQFF.

The chain uses TRBV19 and TRBJ2-1; 9 bases are shared with TRBD1. Losses at the gene ends were 3 bases for V and 3 bases for J; bases not matched to a gene: 3. This CDR3 has 15 residues. The germline V gene has CDR1 LNHDA and CDR2 SQIVND (reference sequence). CDR3 bases: TGTGCCAGTAGTATTCGGGACAGGGACTACAATGAGCAGTTCTTC. Amino acids: CASSIRDRDYNEQFF.

The rearrangement links TRBV19 to TRBJ2-6, with TRBD1 as a possible D gene (6 bases). CDR1 and CDR2 (germline): LNHDA, SQIVND (reference sequence). The CDR3 runs 15 residues. Trimming took off 6 bases at V and 0 bases at J, with 9 bases between the two ends. CDR3 amino acids: CASRNRASGANVLTF. CDR3 nucleotides: TGTGCCAGTAGGAACAGGGCCTCTGGGGCCAACGTCCTGACTTTC. The full variable domain, in which reference TRBV19 and TRBJ2-6 provide the parts outside the CDR3, is DGGITQSPKYLFRKEGQNVTLSCEQNLNHDAMYWYRQDPGQGLRLIYYSQIVNDFQKGDIAEGYSVSREKKESFPLTVTSAQKNPTAFYLCASRNRASGANVLTFGAGSRLTVL.

In the case of this clone: The DNA is left out, because the CDR3 cannot be placed on it with certainty; the CDR3 is given as TCRdb lists it. The J gene is TRBJ1-2, the V gene TRBV14; the table assigns TRBD1, which was not confirmed against the DNA. CDR1 is SGHDN and CDR2 is FVKESK in the germline V gene. The CDR3 comprises 14 residues, both ends counted. CDR3 in amino acids: CASSQRPWGTGNTF.

The rearrangement links TRBV30 to TRBJ1-6; D remains ambiguous. CDR3 size: 14 residues. Trimming left V 7 bases short and J 2 bases short, with 12 bases between. The germline gives CDR1 GTSNPN, CDR2 SVGIG (reference sequence). The DNA of the CDR3 is TGTGCCTACGATCCCGGGGCCTATAATTCACCCCTCCACTTT. Encoded protein: CAYDPGAYNSPLHF.